What follows describes a single T cell receptor (beta chain). This clonotype showed up many times. Its target antigen remains unknown. No base quality information exists; no much larger clone differs at one position. The CDR3 covers 14 residues, taking in both the cysteine and the phenylalanine. Only CDR3 DNA is held: 42 bases, read in frame from base 1. CDR1 and CDR2 are read off the germline V gene as SGDLS and YYNGEE. Trimming costs V 4 bases and J 1 base, and their ends lie 10 bases apart. cDNA synthesis used template-switch 5'RACE with a primer carrying a 10-nucleotide random unique molecular identifier tagging each TCR transcript. Over 190 million TCR-beta sequences, covering 15-18 subjects, were produced in each sequencing run. Total RNA was extracted with the RNeasy kit. Using the KAPA Real-time Library Amplification kit, TCR-beta VDJ regions were amplified with primers for the TCR constant region and the 5'RACE anchor. Sample indexes and Illumina adaptors were added in a first PCR, and a second PCR then increased library yield. After purification with Ampure beads, the TCR product of roughly 650 bp was size-selected on a 2% E-gel SizeSelection system. Library quality was checked on a Bioanalyzer, concentration was measured with Qubit, and libraries were quantified with the Kapa Library Quantification kit before pooling. Libraries were sequenced paired-end 2 x 150 bp on an Illumina HiSeq 2500. To increase sequence diversity, about 23-30% phiX was spiked into each library pool. Per the authors' processing: The UMI-based MiGEC pipeline processed quality-filtered reads and removed over 80% of raw TCR sequences during error correction. VDJ genes were aligned to IMGT germline references, and clonotypes were defined by unique CDR3 amino acid sequence plus V-J genes. VDJtools evaluated clonal expansion, Shannon diversity and CDR3 relatedness (CalcPairwiseDistances, ClusterSamples); CLCbio workbench built phylogenetic trees. Using coefficient-of-variation modelling across technical triplicates, the study counted a clone as expanded if it had at least 8 unique UMIs. TCRdb trimmed public reads at Q25 via fastp, called clones via MiXCR and kept in-frame beta chains. Every distinct CDR3 protein forms one entry, paired with its most common genes and DNA. TCRdb assigned the V and J calls; the authors' analysis was not used. Counted in this sample were tens of thousands of distinct CDR3 sequences; roughly 3.5% of them appeared once. The biggest ten clones account for under 3.5% of the sample.

The record originates from a study of neurological immune-mediated disorders (dated by TCRdb to the late 2010s). About the investigation overall: Among the roughly 34 multiple sclerosis patients, relapsing-remitting MS accounted for some 30 and secondary progressive MS accounted for 3. Peripheral blood TCR-beta repertoires from HTLV-I-associated myelopathy (HAM/TSP) patients, multiple sclerosis patients and healthy controls were compared by UMI-based sequencing. The approximately 100 TCR-beta libraries included longitudinal samples, technical triplicates and paired sorted CD4+ and CD8+ T-cell subsets alongside PBMC samples. The cohort comprised roughly 65 subjects: roughly 14 HAM/TSP patients, some 34 multiple sclerosis patients and approximately 20 healthy controls. General conclusions and limits of the study: In phylogenetic analysis, the repertoires of 18 of 34 MS patients grouped into a cluster of related CDR3 sequences, which suggests a possible signature at the repertoire level. No identical CDR3 amino acid sequences were shared among expanded clones across subjects, suggesting private TCR-beta repertoires in all groups. No clinical or MRI features were associated with the MS cluster, and the authors said that larger cohorts are needed. TCR clonal expansion was highest in HAM/TSP patients and lowest in MS patients, with MS patients falling below even healthy controls.

Unsorted PBMC libraries were generated from 2 million PBMCs stored in RNAlater at -80 °C until RNA extraction. The multiple sclerosis patients were enrolled in a US clinical protocol that evaluated disease progression with magnetic resonance imaging. PBMCs were separated from peripheral blood using Ficoll-Hypaque density gradient centrifugation and then cryopreserved in liquid nitrogen. The sample comprised PBMCs. The V and J segments used are TRBV9 and TRBJ2-3; confidence is insufficient to name the D gene. This clonotype originated in a woman between 45 and 60 years old with multiple sclerosis. The CDR3 protein sequence reads: CASSPRLGTDTQYF. The nucleotide sequence reads TGTGCCAGCAGCCCCCGTCTGGGCACAGATACGCAGTATTTT.